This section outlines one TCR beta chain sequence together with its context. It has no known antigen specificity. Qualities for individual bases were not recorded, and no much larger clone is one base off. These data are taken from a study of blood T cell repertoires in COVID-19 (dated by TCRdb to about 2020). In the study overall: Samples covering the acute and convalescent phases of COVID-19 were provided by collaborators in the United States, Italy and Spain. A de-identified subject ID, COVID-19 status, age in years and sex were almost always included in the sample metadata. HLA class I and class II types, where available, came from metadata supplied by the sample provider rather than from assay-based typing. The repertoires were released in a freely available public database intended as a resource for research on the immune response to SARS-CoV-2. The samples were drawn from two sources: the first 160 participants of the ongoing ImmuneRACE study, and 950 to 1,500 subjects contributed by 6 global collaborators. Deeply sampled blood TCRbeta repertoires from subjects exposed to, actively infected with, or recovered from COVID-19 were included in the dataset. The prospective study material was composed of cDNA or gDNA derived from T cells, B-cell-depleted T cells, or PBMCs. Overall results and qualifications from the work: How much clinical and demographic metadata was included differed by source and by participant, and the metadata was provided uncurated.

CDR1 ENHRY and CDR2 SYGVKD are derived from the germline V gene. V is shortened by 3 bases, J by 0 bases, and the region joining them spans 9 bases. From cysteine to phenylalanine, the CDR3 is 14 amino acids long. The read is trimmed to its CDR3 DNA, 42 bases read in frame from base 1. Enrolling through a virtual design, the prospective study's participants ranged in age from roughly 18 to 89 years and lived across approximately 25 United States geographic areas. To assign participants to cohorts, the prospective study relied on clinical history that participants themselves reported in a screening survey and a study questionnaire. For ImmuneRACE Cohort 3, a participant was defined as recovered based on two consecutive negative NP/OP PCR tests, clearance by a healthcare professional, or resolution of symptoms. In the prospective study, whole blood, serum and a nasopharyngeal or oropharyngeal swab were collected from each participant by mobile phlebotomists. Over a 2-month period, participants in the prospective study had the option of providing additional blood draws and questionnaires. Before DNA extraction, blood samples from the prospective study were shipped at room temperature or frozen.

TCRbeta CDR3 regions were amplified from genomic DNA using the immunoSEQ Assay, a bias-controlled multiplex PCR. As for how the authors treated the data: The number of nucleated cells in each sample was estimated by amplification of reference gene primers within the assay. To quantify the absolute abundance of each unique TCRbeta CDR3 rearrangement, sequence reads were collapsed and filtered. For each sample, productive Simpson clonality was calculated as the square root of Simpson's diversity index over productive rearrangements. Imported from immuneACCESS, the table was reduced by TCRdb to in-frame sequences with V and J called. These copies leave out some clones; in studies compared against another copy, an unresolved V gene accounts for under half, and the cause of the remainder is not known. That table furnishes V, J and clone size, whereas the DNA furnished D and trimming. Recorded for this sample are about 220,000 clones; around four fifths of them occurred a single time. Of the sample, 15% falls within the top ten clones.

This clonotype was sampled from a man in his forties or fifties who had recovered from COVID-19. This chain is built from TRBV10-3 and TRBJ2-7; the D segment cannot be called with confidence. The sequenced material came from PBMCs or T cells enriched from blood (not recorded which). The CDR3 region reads CAISDRTSSYEQYF. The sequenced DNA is TGTGCCATCAGTGATCGAACAAGCTCCTACGAGCAGTACTTC.